This TCR beta chain was captured by sequencing in a study of shared clonotypes between healthy human individuals. Study at large: Plates per donor: three CD4 naive, three CD4 memory, two CD8 naive, one CD8 memory.

Method: immunoSEQ multiplex PCR; TCRdb's copy keeps in-frame clones and lacks some. The sample contains over a million clones, 96% of which appear only once. Germline V CDR1 and CDR2: SGHTA, FQGTGA. The CDR3 spans 16 residues. After removal of 1 base from V and 3 bases from J, the junction contained 8 bases not matched to a gene. This receptor was obtained from a man in his thirties or forties in good health. Sequenced material: naive CD4+ T cells sorted from blood. Subset specified: CD45RA+ positively selected. The J gene is TRBJ1-1, the V gene TRBV7-3, with 7 bases that match TRBD1. The CDR3 sequence: CASSLNREGADTEAFF. The CDR3 DNA is TGTGCCAGCAGCTTAAACAGGGAGGGGGCGGACACTGAAGCTTTCTTT.